In this sample, the clone carrying this TCR beta chain turned up a few times. Its cognate antigen is unknown. These data are taken from a study of spatial heterogeneity in lung cancer. The overall study: Patients with untreated early-stage non-small cell lung cancer, numbering 55 to 75, were the donors. Findings and caveats of the study: Tumor TCRs that were ubiquitous and expanded showed up in blood more at resection than follow-up.

TCRdb recomputed calls from the 5' RACE reads with MiXCR, one row per CDR3 protein. The table includes more than 9,000 distinct CDR3 sequences, 20% to 25% detected once. The time point denotes: blood at routine non-recurrence follow-up after resection. The receptor's source is a male donor with early-stage non-small cell lung cancer. Here the sequenced sample was PBMCs, taken at follow-up.

In DNA form, the CDR3 reads TGTGCCAGCAGTTTACCGACAGTTGAGACCCAGTACTTC. Protein sequence: CASSLPTVETQYF. The rearrangement uses TRBV28 and TRBJ2-5; possibly TRBD1 for D (5 bases). From germline, CDR1 is MDHEN and CDR2 SYDVKM. The length of the CDR3 is 13 residues. V was shortened by 2 bases and J by 5 bases, with 9 bases between the two germline ends.